A selection of T cell receptor beta chains follows, all from one sample in a study of blood T cells in healthy people across ages. Using its own MiXCR run on the 5' RACE reads, TCRdb lists one record per CDR3 protein. There are just under 550,000 distinct CDR3 sequences in the sample; about 24% occur only once, and roughly 9% lies in the top ten. These sequences were also reported in another study, on T cells of mothers and their children.

Sequenced sample: blood. Source of these receptors: a boy younger than 18 in good health. CDR3s include the opening cysteine and the closing phenylalanine or tryptophan. Each record gives: J gene, clone size, V gene, D gene, CDR3 DNA, CDR3 protein. D genes are given only for firm matches. Only part of the rows carry a size: once, few, many, or a class if the clone is expanded.

TRBJ2-1 NA TRBV28 NA TGTGCCAGCCTCCGGGACGCCTCTTACAATGAGCAGTTCTTC CASLRDASYNEQFF
TRBJ2-7 many TRBV28 TRBD2 TGTGCCAGCACTGCGGGGGTCCTCGGATACGAGCAGTACTTC CASTAGVLGYEQYF
TRBJ2-4 NA TRBV7-2 NA TGTGCCAGCAGCTCCATGGAGGCGAGCAGTAACATTCAGTACTTC CASSSMEASSNIQYF
TRBJ2-5 few TRBV7-2 NA TGTGCCAGCAGCTTAATGGGAAACCGGCATGAGACCCAGTACTTC CASSLMGNRHETQYF
TRBJ2-1 few TRBV7-9 NA TGTGCCCCAGGCGACATAACGAAGAATGAGCAGTTCTTC CAPGDITKNEQFF
TRBJ2-1 many TRBV7-8 TRBD2 TGTGCCAGCAGCCGCGGGGGGGAATCCTACAATGAGCAGTTCTTC CASSRGGESYNEQFF
TRBJ2-2 NA TRBV28 NA TGTGCCAGCAGTCTACCTGGGTTGAAGGGCACCGGGGAGCTGTTTTTT CASSLPGLKGTGELFF
TRBJ2-1 few TRBV14 NA TGTGCCAGCAGCCCGATCGGGCGGGTGGGAGATCCTACCTACAATGAGCAGTTCTTC CASSPIGRVGDPTYNEQFF
TRBJ2-1 few TRBV6-2/TRBV6-3 TRBD1 TGTGCCAGCAGGCCCGGGACAGGGGGGGATGAGCAGTTCTTC CASRPGTGGDEQFF
TRBJ1-5 NA TRBV5-1 NA TGCGCCAGCAGCTTGAGTGTCCAGCCCCAGCATTTT CASSLSVQPQHF
TRBJ2-1 once TRBV2 NA TGTGCCAGCAGACCACAGGGATTTTCCTACAATGAGCAGTTCTTC CASRPQGFSYNEQFF
TRBJ2-5 NA TRBV6-2/TRBV6-3 TRBD2 TGTGCCAGCAGTTCTCTCCCAAGGACTAGCGGGGGGACAGAGACCCAGTACTTC CASSSLPRTSGGTETQYF
TRBJ2-6 few TRBV29-1 TRBD1 TGCAGCGTTCCAATGGGGGACAGGTCGACCGGGGCCAACGTCCTGACTTTC CSVPMGDRSTGANVLTF
TRBJ1-1 NA TRBV27 NA TGTGCCAGCAGTTTACGGGGGAGCTTCACTGAAGCTTTCTTT CASSLRGSFTEAFF
TRBJ2-5 NA TRBV12-3/TRBV12-4 TRBD1 TGTGCCAGCAGTCCACGGACAGGGGGAAAAGAGACCCAGTACTTC CASSPRTGGKETQYF
TRBJ2-3 few TRBV10-3 TRBD1 TGTGCCATCAGTGAGGGCACAGGGGTACGATCAGATACGCAGTATTTT CAISEGTGVRSDTQYF
TRBJ2-5 few TRBV21-1 NA TGTGCCAGCAGCAAAGTGTGGGCCACCCTAGGAGAGACCCAGTACTTC CASSKVWATLGETQYF
TRBJ2-7 NA TRBV12-3/TRBV12-4 TRBD2 TGTGCCAGCAGCCCTCCCGGGGGGGGCACGCACGAGCAGTACTTC CASSPPGGGTHEQYF
TRBJ2-6 NA TRBV4-3 NA TGCGCCAGCAGCCCTGGGGATACTGGGGCCAACGTCCTGACTTTC CASSPGDTGANVLTF
TRBJ2-3 NA TRBV4-3 NA TGCGCCAGCGCTTCCATCATGGGGTTTGAGAGAAAGACCACAGATACGCAGTATTTT CASASIMGFERKTTDTQYF
TRBJ1-1 NA TRBV6-5 TRBD1 TGTGCCAGCAGTTACGGGACAGGGGGATCGCGTACTGAAGCTTTCTTT CASSYGTGGSRTEAFF
TRBJ2-7 many TRBV7-2 NA TGTGCCAGCAGCTTCAGCGGGTCTGCCTACGAGCAGTACTTC CASSFSGSAYEQYF
TRBJ1-6 few TRBV7-2 NA TGTGCCAGCGGGCCCCGTCAAGTCAGGGAGAATTCACCCCTCCACTTT CASGPRQVRENSPLHF
TRBJ2-2 many TRBV6-4 TRBD1 TGTGCCAGCAGCGATGGACAGGAGCACACCGGGGAGCTGTTTTTT CASSDGQEHTGELFF
TRBJ2-7 few TRBV5-6 TRBD1 TGTGCCAGCAGCCCCAGGACAGGGGGCTACGAGCAGTACTTC CASSPRTGGYEQYF
TRBJ2-3 few TRBV7-9 NA TGTGCCAGCAGCCCTAGGACAGACAAAAACACAGATACGCAGTATTTT CASSPRTDKNTDTQYF
TRBJ2-1 NA TRBV4-3 NA TGCGCCAGCAGCCAAGATGGGACCGGCTACAATGAGCAGTTCTTC CASSQDGTGYNEQFF
TRBJ2-7 NA TRBV12-3/TRBV12-4 NA TGTGCCAGCAGCCCGACAGGCCCCAACGAGCAGTACTTC CASSPTGPNEQYF
TRBJ1-4 few TRBV20-1 TRBD1 TGCAGTGCTAGAGACAGGACAGGGGTAGAAAAACTGTTTTTT CSARDRTGVEKLFF
TRBJ2-1 few TRBV6-1 NA TGTGCCAGCAGCGCAATGGAGAGCTCCTACAATGAGCAGTTCTTC CASSAMESSYNEQFF
TRBJ2-4 NA TRBV7-6 NA TGTGCCAGCAGCTTAGCCTCTGGTTTCGATATAGCCAAAAACATTCAGTACTTC CASSLASGFDIAKNIQYF
TRBJ1-1 NA TRBV27 NA TGTGCCAGCAGTTTTGTTTTCGGCCCCTCGGCTGAAGCTTTCTTT CASSFVFGPSAEAFF
TRBJ2-4 few TRBV27 NA TGTGCCAGCAGGGGTTTGGCGGGATCGGGAAACATTCAGTACTTC CASRGLAGSGNIQYF
TRBJ2-3 few TRBV6-2/TRBV6-3 TRBD1 TGTGCCAGCAGTACAGGGACAGGGACCACAGATACGCAGTATTTT CASSTGTGTTDTQYF
TRBJ2-2 NA TRBV24-1 TRBD2 TGTGCCACCAGTGATTTGGGCGGGACTAGCGGCCCCGGGGAGCTGTTTTTT CATSDLGGTSGPGELFF
TRBJ1-5 few TRBV18 NA TGTGCCAGCTCACCACCCGGGGATCAGCCCCAGCAATTT CASSPPGDQPQQF
TRBJ1-1 few TRBV13 NA TGTGCCAGCAGCTCGTCCGCCGGTTGGGAAGCTTTCTTT CASSSSAGWEAFF
TRBJ1-1 NA TRBV20-1 TRBD1 TGCAGTGTCTCGACAGGGACTTACACTGAAGCTTTCTTT CSVSTGTYTEAFF
TRBJ2-4 many TRBV28 NA TGTGCCAGCAGTCCGGGACCAGAGATCCTCAAAAGAAACATTCAGTACTTC CASSPGPEILKRNIQYF
TRBJ1-5 few TRBV7-9 NA TGTGCCAGCAGCTCGCCTGGGGATCCCTATCAGCCCCAGCATTTT CASSSPGDPYQPQHF
TRBJ2-5 NA TRBV30 TRBD2 TGTGCCTGGAGTGGGACCTCTATACTAGCGGGGGGGAGTGAGACCCAGTACTTC CAWSGTSILAGGSETQYF
TRBJ1-1 NA TRBV7-9 TRBD1 TGTGCCAGCAGCTTAGAACAGGGGTACTCTGAAGCTTTCTTT CASSLEQGYSEAFF
TRBJ1-2 NA TRBV2 TRBD1 TGTGCCAGCAGAGAGACAGGGGGGAACTATGGCTACACCTTC CASRETGGNYGYTF
TRBJ2-3 NA TRBV9 NA TGTGCCAGCAGCGTAGGGTGGGAGGATACGCAGTATTTT CASSVGWEDTQYF
TRBJ2-5 NA TRBV30 NA TGTGCCTGGAGTGTACACGAAGAGACCCAGTACTTC CAWSVHEETQYF
TRBJ2-1 NA TRBV7-9 TRBD2 TGTGCCAGCAGCGACGCCCCAAAACTAGCGGGAGCTTCCAATGAGCAGTTCTTC CASSDAPKLAGASNEQFF
TRBJ1-2 NA TRBV27 TRBD1 TGTGCCTCAGCGCAGGGGGCGCCTGCTGGCTACACCTTC CASAQGAPAGYTF
TRBJ2-5 few TRBV5-1 TRBD2 TGCGCCAGCAGCCAACCGGGACTAGCGGGCCGATTATCTTTCCAAGAGACCCAGTACTTC CASSQPGLAGRLSFQETQYF
TRBJ2-3 many TRBV5-6 TRBD2 TGTGCCAGCAGCTCGGGACTAGCGGCAGATACGCAGTATTTT CASSSGLAADTQYF
TRBJ2-5 few TRBV4-1 TRBD2 TGCGCCAGCAGCCAAGGGAGCGGGAGTACGTACTTC CASSQGSGSTYF
TRBJ2-7 NA TRBV10-3 TRBD2 TGTGCCATCAGTGAGTCGATCGGGACTAGCGTTTCCTACGAGCAGTACTTC CAISESIGTSVSYEQYF
TRBJ1-6 few TRBV27 NA TGTGCCAGCAGTCCCAGGTTGAGCTCCTATAATTCACCCCTCCACTTT CASSPRLSSYNSPLHF
TRBJ1-2 NA TRBV20-1 TRBD1 TGCAGTGCTAGAGCAGGGGGGGGTAGAGGCTACACCTTC CSARAGGGRGYTF
TRBJ2-5 NA TRBV18 TRBD1 TGTGCCAGCTCAACCGGACAGGGAGAGACCCAGTACTTC CASSTGQGETQYF